This T cell receptor beta chain was observed in a study of T-cell memory formation after mild COVID-19. Study-level findings and limits: Day 15 to 85 contractors were CD4/CD8 balanced; later expanders leaned CD4+. CD4+ clones that contracted lay mainly in CM and EM; CD8+ ones lay in EMRA.

TCRdb redid the calling of the 5' RACE reads with MiXCR, one entry per CDR3 protein. The table records more than 400,000 distinct CDR3 sequences, about 20% of them present only once. CDR3 length: 14 amino acids. V lost 5 bases and J 3 bases, leaving 14 bases between the germline ends. There are many counts of this clonotype. The antigen is unknown. Sequences were obtained from PBMCs or a T cell subset sorted from them (not recorded which). The chain uses TRBV12-3 or TRBV12-4 and TRBJ2-7; the D gene is possibly TRBD1 (7 bases). This sequence originates from an adult woman who had mild COVID-19 (a few samples of this study predate the infection). Cell type and time point are not known. The CDR3 protein is CASSPGGRDYEQYF. The CDR3 region has the DNA TGTGCCAGCAGTCCAGGGGGGCGGGACTACGAGCAGTACTTC.